Below, 4 T cell receptor beta chains from the same sample are listed, as sequenced in a study of cytomegalovirus exposure and HLA in healthy donors. The PCR made use of 60 Vbeta and 13 Jbeta primers. The method was immunoSEQ multiplex PCR; TCRdb's version includes in-frame clones alone and lacks a portion of them. This sample has about 160,000 clones, with 60% to 80% found just once. The material sequenced was PBMCs. These TCRs come from a woman between 45 and 60 years old in good health and CMV-seropositive.

The chain couples TRBV14 to TRBJ2-1; D unclear. V gave up 1 base and J gave up 0 bases, with 7 bases separating them. Germline assignment: CDR1 SGHDN and CDR2 FVKESK. The CDR3 is made up of 15 amino acids. The CDR3 DNA reads TGTGCCAGCAGCCAAGCTCCGAGCTCCTACAATGAGCAGTTCTTC. This translates into CASSQAPSSYNEQFF.

This chain uses TRBV4-1 with TRBJ2-7; D is perhaps TRBD1 (5 bases). Germline loops: CDR1 MGHRA, CDR2 YSYEKL. V was shortened by 0 bases and J by 13 bases, with 16 bases between the two germline ends. The CDR3 is 13 residues long. This CDR3 is CASSQDVRGRTYF. CDR3 nucleotide sequence: TGCGCCAGCAGCCAAGATGTTCGTGGCAGGACATACTTC.

The chain recombines TRBV6-5 with TRBJ1-2, with 10 nucleotides matching TRBD1. Per the germline V gene, CDR1 is MNHEY and CDR2 is SVGAGI. With 5 bases clipped from V and 6 bases from J, the junction kept 6 bases outside the gene matches. CDR3 size: 14 residues. The CDR3 loop is CASSQPGTGDGYTF. CDR3 DNA: TGTGCCAGCAGTCAACCCGGGACAGGGGATGGCTACACCTTC.

A remark on this clone: The same CDR3 is also encoded by other DNA sequences in this sample. The chain combines TRBV7-9 with TRBJ1-1, with a weak D call TRBD1 (5 bases). With 7 bases removed from V and 1 base from J, the gap between germline ends came to 13 bases. The CDR3 runs to 14 residues. The germline gives CDR1 SEHNR, CDR2 FQNEAQ (reference sequence). The CDR3 here is CASTLAGSNTEAFF. CDR3 in DNA: TGTGCCAGCACTCTCGCAGGGTCGAACACTGAAGCTTTCTTT.